The present T cell receptor (beta chain) was sequenced within a study of blood T cell repertoires in COVID-19. TCRdb keeps only in-frame clones here, not all; method: immunoSEQ multiplex PCR. Of under 80,000 clones in the sample, 75% to 90% are singletons; the top ten hold approximately 15%. Germline V CDR1 and CDR2: SQVTM, ANQGSEA. The V segment lost 6 bases and the J segment 6 bases; nucleotides outside the gene matches: 8. This CDR3 region has 14 residues. This TCR was recovered from a man between 70 and 80 years old with active or convalescent COVID-19. Sample: peripheral blood. The chain recombines TRBV29-1 with TRBJ1-5, with TRBD1 matching 10 bases. The chain's CDR3 is CSVGGQGIGQPQHF. CDR3 nucleotides: TGCAGCGTGGGGGGACAGGGGATAGGTCAGCCCCAGCATTTT.